These T cell receptor beta chains were read from a single sample in a study of blood T cell repertoires in COVID-19. Sequencing was performed with immunoSEQ multiplex PCR; in TCRdb, only in-frame clones are kept and a portion is missing. The table includes hundreds of thousands of clones, approximately 83% detected once. Specimen: peripheral blood. The receptors come from a woman in her 30s with COVID-19, enrolled during active disease. Both conserved end residues are trimmed from each CDR3. Only part of the rows carry a size: once, few, many, or a class if the clone is expanded.

j_call clone_size v_call cdr3_aa
TRBJ2-5 . TRBV2 ASSEGRAGRQETQY
TRBJ2-2 . TRBV19 ASSMGLAGNTGELF
TRBJ1-2 once TRBV18 ASSSGVDYGYT
TRBJ2-1 few TRBV29-1 SVFGQTYNEQF
TRBJ2-1 . TRBV27 ASSLLPAEDNSYNEQF
TRBJ1-2 . TRBV19 ASSKSGETNYGYT
TRBJ2-7 . TRBV19 ASSMYGTVYEQY
TRBJ2-3 . TRBV15 ATSSQLAGDTQY
TRBJ1-5 . TRBV25-1 ASSDRDSLNSNQPQH
TRBJ1-2 . TRBV4-1 ASSLGQGESYGYT
TRBJ2-7 . TRBV3-1/TRBV3-2 ASSQAGGSVEQY
TRBJ1-1 few TRBV2 ASRRGGTTEAF
TRBJ2-2 . TRBV5-1 ASSLRGQGAAGELF
TRBJ2-3 . TRBV5-1 ASSLSSGGRDTQY
TRBJ2-7 . TRBV28 ASSLPNEQY
TRBJ2-5 . TRBV5-1 ASSYSGVETQY